This T cell receptor (beta chain) is drawn from a study of beta chain features in type 1 diabetes. The study's findings and limits: Shorter templates might be favored by PCR, equally in patients and controls. TCRB CDR3s were moderately but significantly shorter in Type 1 diabetes patients in all four CD4+ subsets. In type 1 diabetes patients, VDJ junctions had fewer insertions; deletions at these junctions were more frequent.

All of the isolated RNA was reverse transcribed, so expressed TCRB transcripts were sequenced. Sequencing was performed with immunoSEQ multiplex PCR; in TCRdb, only in-frame clones are kept and a portion is missing. Among 250,000 to 300,000 clones listed, roughly 24% were seen once. About this clone: Antigen unknown.

The germline V gene encodes CDR1 SGHRS and CDR2 YFSETQ. The ends were cut back, 2 bases at V and 5 bases at J, with 10 bases in the middle. The CDR3 consists of 13 residues. The V call is TRBV5-1, the J call TRBJ2-5; weak D call: TRBD1 (5 bases). Sequencing was carried out using naive CD4+ T cells from blood. The sequence was collected from a woman aged 25 to 45 with type 1 diabetes. CDR3 residues: CASSFGKGETQYF. The CDR3 nucleotides are TGCGCCAGCAGCTTTGGGAAGGGGGAGACCCAGTACTTC. The complete variable domain, with remaining parts taken from reference TRBV5-1 and TRBJ2-5, reads KAGVTQTPRYLIKTRGQQVTLSCSPISGHRSVSWYQQTPGQGLQFLFEYFSETQRNKGNFPGRFSGRQFSNSRSEMNVSTLELGDSALYLCASSFGKGETQYFGPGTRLLVL.